This T cell receptor beta chain was captured by sequencing in a study of regulatory dendritic cells for organ transplantation. Overall study results and limits: Considerable individual heterogeneity was seen in alloreactive memory CD8+ T cells.

For this clone: As yet, its antigen is unknown. One end of the junction fails to match germline, which may point to a read error.

There are 15 residues in the CDR3. Germline assignment: CDR1 ENHRY and CDR2 SYGVKD. Here immunoSEQ multiplex PCR was the method, and the copy in TCRdb shows in-frame clones only, minus some. Here the sample spans more than 9,500 clones, around 92% being singletons. CFSE-labeled sorted T cells met regulatory or mature dendritic cells for about five days. Sequenced material: naive CD8+ T cells from blood cultured with regulatory dendritic cells. Subset specified: CD45RA+ naive T cells. The chain couples TRBV10-3 to TRBJ2-7, with D tentatively TRBD1 or TRBD2 (5 bases each). The source is a human donor in good health. CDR3 DNA sequence: TGTGCCATCAGTGACCAGGGAGCGAGCTCCTACAAGCAGTACTTC. Its protein is CAISDQGASSYKQYF.